The 22 T cell receptor beta chains below all came from one sample that was sequenced in a study of blood T cell repertoires in COVID-19 (dated by TCRdb to the early 2020s). Receptor amplification or capture employed the immunoSEQ multiplex PCR assay. TCRdb's version of the immuneACCESS table is confined to in-frame rearrangements and falls short of the full clone set. An unresolved V gene accounts for under half of the shortfall where checked; the remainder is of unknown origin. The sample yields about 170,000 clones; roughly 78% were counted once. Around 17% of the sample belongs to the ten largest clones. The specimen sequenced was PBMCs or T cells enriched from blood (not recorded which). Receptors were obtained from a woman in her seventies in a cohort exposed to, infected with or recovered from COVID-19 (not recorded which).

Note on this clone: Relative to the germline gene, one junction end is altered; a read error may explain this. The J gene is TRBJ2-7, the V gene TRBV7-2; 11 bases map to TRBD2. The CDR3 consists of 16 residues. Germline V gene sequence: CDR1 SGHTA, CDR2 FQGNSA. The CDR3 loop is CASSLAGTSGQDEQYF. DNA for the CDR3: TGTGCCAGCAGCCTAGCCGGGACTAGCGGCCAGGACGAGCAGTACTTC.

This clone was observed a few times. The chain links TRBV7-2 to TRBJ1-6; weak D call: TRBD1 (5 bases). The CDR3 extends over 16 amino acids. CDR1 is SGHTA, CDR2 FQGNSA, per germline. Trimming removed 1 base at V and 8 bases at J, with 15 bases between. The CDR3 coding sequence is TGTGCCAGCAGCTTAGGCCCGGCACAGGAATATTCACCCCTCCACTTT. Protein: CASSLGPAQEYSPLHF.

The chain joins TRBV12-3 or TRBV12-4 to TRBJ1-3, with D possibly matching TRBD1 (6 bases). Trimming pared 3 bases from V and 9 bases from J, leaving 12 bases between. The CDR3 extends over 13 amino acids. CDR3 nucleotide sequence: TGTGCCAGCAGTTTCGGACAGCCAGCCACCATATATTTT. As protein: CASSFGQPATIYF.

J is TRBJ2-1 and V is TRBV7-2, with 7 positions matching TRBD1. Germline V CDR1 and CDR2: SGHTA, FQGNSA. V lost 7 bases and J lost 1; bases outside the gene matches: 13. CDR3 length: 17 residues. The DNA of the CDR3 is TGTGCCAGCAATACGCCAGGACAGGCTACATCCTACAATGAGCAGTTCTTC. Protein sequence: CASNTPGQATSYNEQFF.

The chain joins TRBV27 to TRBJ2-7, with 12 nucleotides matching TRBD2. Germline values: CDR1 MNHEY, CDR2 SMNVEV (reference sequence). The CDR3 covers 15 residues. V was clipped by 4 bases and J by 1 base; unmatched bases: 2. CDR3 DNA sequence: TGTGCCAGCAGTTACACTAGCGGGAGGTCCTACGAGCAGTACTTC. It translates to CASSYTSGRSYEQYF.

This chain uses TRBV27 with TRBJ2-3; 9 bases align to TRBD1. This CDR3 has 17 amino acids. From germline, CDR1 is MNHEY and CDR2 SMNVEV (reference sequence). V trimming: 3 bases; J trimming: 1 base; junction bases outside the gene matches: 8. CDR3: CASSLVQGARGTDTQYF. CDR3 bases: TGTGCCAGCAGTTTGGTACAGGGGGCAAGGGGCACAGATACGCAGTATTTT.

V and J are TRBV2 and TRBJ2-5, with D possibly being TRBD1 (6 bases). This CDR3 comprises 12 residues. Germline V lookup: CDR1 SNHLY, CDR2 FYNNEI. V lost 5 bases and J 3 bases, leaving 7 bases between the germline ends. The CDR3 sequence: CASSRTEETQYF. The CDR3 nucleotides read TGTGCCAGCAGTCGGACAGAAGAGACCCAGTACTTC.

This clone has only one observation. The rearrangement joins TRBV7-8 to TRBJ2-3; the D gene is possibly TRBD2 (5 bases). The CDR3 covers 16 residues. The V and J ends lost 1 base and 1 base respectively, with 12 bases between them. The V gene's germline CDR1 is SGHVS and CDR2 FQNEAQ. This chain's CDR3 is CASSLGGFGGTDTQYF. Here the CDR3 DNA reads TGTGCCAGCAGCTTAGGCGGGTTCGGTGGCACAGATACGCAGTATTTT.

This chain uses TRBV4-2 with TRBJ1-2; 10 nucleotides agree with TRBD1. V was clipped by 1 base and J by 7 bases; unmatched bases: 9. This CDR3 comprises 16 residues. CDR1 LGHNA and CDR2 YNFKEQ come from the germline V gene. The CDR3 sequence: CASSQATGQGLGGYTF. The CDR3 DNA follows: TGTGCCAGCAGCCAAGCAACGGGACAGGGGTTGGGTGGCTACACCTTC.

This sequence joins TRBV27 and TRBJ1-6, with 7 bases fitting TRBD1. V trimming: 7 bases; J trimming: 7 bases; junction bases outside the gene matches: 10. Germline assignment: CDR1 MNHEY and CDR2 SMNVEV (reference sequence). There are 15 residues in the CDR3. The CDR3 nucleotides read TGTGCCAGCACCCTCGGGGCAGGGGGGAATTCACCCCTCCACTTT. Amino acid sequence: CASTLGAGGNSPLHF.

DNA for the CDR3: TGTGCCAGCAGACCAGGTCCCGGACTAGCGGACACCTACAATGAGCAGTTCTTC. Its protein product is CASRPGPGLADTYNEQFF. The chain joins TRBV7-8 to TRBJ2-1; TRBD2 matches 10 bases. The V segment lost 6 bases and the J segment 2 bases; nucleotides outside the gene matches: 13. The CDR3 covers 18 residues. The germline V gene encodes CDR1 SGHVS and CDR2 FQNEAQ.

A few counts support this clone. The chain joins TRBV9 to TRBJ2-7; 9 nucleotides line up with TRBD1. The CDR3 covers 15 residues. Losses at the gene ends were 4 bases for V and 3 bases for J; bases not matched to a gene: 8. Germline-derived CDR1 and CDR2 are SGDLS and YYNGEE. CDR3 coding DNA: TGTGCCAGCAGCCTCCAGACAGGGGGGATCTACGAGCAGTACTTC. Encoded protein: CASSLQTGGIYEQYF.

This chain links TRBV28 with TRBJ1-4, with TRBD1 identical over 9 bases. V trimming: 6 bases; J trimming: 8 bases; junction bases outside the gene matches: 10. Germline V gene data show CDR1 as MDHEN and CDR2 as SYDVKM. There are 15 residues in the CDR3. The DNA for the CDR3 is TGTGCCAGCAGATTAGGACAGGGGATTGGGGAAAAACTGTTTTTT. This encodes CASRLGQGIGEKLFF.

In this sample, this clone turned up a few times. The chain has TRBV7-3 and TRBJ2-7; the D gene is possibly TRBD1 (6 bases). Germline V gene lookup returns CDR1 SGHTA and CDR2 FQGTGA. Deletions cut 4 bases from V and 8 bases from J, with 15 bases between. The CDR3 totals 13 residues. The CDR3 sequence is CASSSTGSEKQYF. CDR3 coding DNA: TGTGCCAGCAGCTCGACAGGCTCAGAGAAGCAGTACTTC.

The CDR3 is CASSVGGTLGRSSTDTQYF. The CDR3 DNA follows: TGTGCCAGCAGCGTCGGAGGGACTTTGGGGAGGAGTAGCACAGATACGCAGTATTTT. V and J are TRBV9 and TRBJ2-3, with D tentatively TRBD2 (6 bases). Germline loops: CDR1 SGDLS, CDR2 YYNGEE. This CDR3 is built from 19 residues. V was trimmed by 2 bases and J by 0 bases, leaving 22 bases between them.

V usage is TRBV7-2 and J usage is TRBJ2-5, with D possibly being TRBD2 (6 bases). The CDR3 totals 13 residues. Trimming pared 5 bases from V and 9 bases from J, leaving 16 bases between. Per germline, CDR1 SGHTA and CDR2 FQGNSA. This CDR3 is CASSPGGGNAQYF. The CDR3, as DNA: TGTGCCAGCAGCCCCGGGGGTGGGAACGCCCAGTACTTC.

The chain is built from TRBV9 and TRBJ2-2; D possibly corresponds to TRBD1 (5 bases). Germline CDR1 reads SGDLS; CDR2 reads YYNGEE. The CDR3 is 15 residues long. V was clipped by 4 bases and J by 0 bases, with 10 bases between them. The CDR3 nucleotides are TGTGCCAGCAGCAACAGCAGGGCGAACACCGGGGAGCTGTTTTTT. Translated: CASSNSRANTGELFF.

The rearrangement links TRBV2 to TRBJ1-5, with 7 positions matching TRBD1. The V gene end was trimmed by 6 bases and the J gene end by 6 bases; junction bases not matched to a gene: 8. There are 14 residues in the CDR3. Germline V gene data show CDR1 as SNHLY and CDR2 as FYNNEI. CDR3 protein: CASSGDSQGQPQHF. In DNA form, the CDR3 reads TGTGCCAGCAGCGGGGACAGTCAAGGTCAGCCCCAGCATTTT.

For the CDR3, the DNA is TGCGCCAGCAGTCCCCCCGGGGGCTACACCTTC. This gives the protein CASSPPGGYTF. The chain links TRBV23-1 to TRBJ1-2, with D hard to call. TRBV23-1 is sorted into the ORF group, with uncertain function. The V end was cut by 4 bases, the J end by 8 bases, with 8 bases between. The CDR3 runs 11 residues.

This clone was detected only once. The chain employs TRBV5-6 and TRBJ2-1, with TRBD2 matching over 7 bases. The CDR3 covers 14 residues. The J segment lost 5 bases and the V segment lost 3 bases, leaving 5 bases of the junction unmatched. Germline V gives CDR1 SGHDT, CDR2 YYEEEE. The CDR3 DNA sequence: TGTGCCAGCAGCTGGGGACTATTCAACAATGAGCAGTTCTTC. Amino acids: CASSWGLFNNEQFF.

Here the CDR3 reads CASSYGLASGNTIYF. CDR3 nucleotide sequence: TGTGCCAGCAGTTACGGCTTGGCATCTGGAAACACCATATATTTT. The J gene is TRBJ1-3, the V gene TRBV6-5; D not certain. This CDR3 contains 15 residues. The V gene's germline CDR1 is MNHEY and CDR2 SVGAGI. Trimming removed 2 bases from V and 1 base from J, with 9 bases in between.

The gene calls are TRBV18 and TRBJ1-1; 8 bases are a match to TRBD1. Germline assignment: CDR1 KGHSH and CDR2 LQKENI. The ends lost 5 bases at V and 1 base at J; junction bases unmatched: 3. The CDR3 is 14 residues long. CDR3 coding DNA: TGTGCCAGCTCAACTACAGGGGGGAACACTGAAGCTTTCTTT. It is translated as CASSTTGGNTEAFF.